The clone carrying this TCR beta chain was counted many times. Antigen unknown. This sample stems from a study of T-cell reconstitution after alpha-beta-depleted transplantation in children. CDR1 and CDR2 (germline): MNHEY, SMNVEV (reference sequence). The V gene lost 5 bases and the J gene lost 3 bases, with 11 bases spanning the gap. The CDR3 length is 15 residues. Study outcomes and limitations: Newly made T cells mostly supplied T-cell counts and diversity one year after transplant. Reports say that about two months after transplant, the alpha-beta T cells came out of several hundred graft clones that had expanded. Some patients' high day-60 TCRbeta diversity was attributed to recipient cells surviving conditioning.

The library targeted TCRbeta and was prepared with unique molecular identifiers. TCRdb independently ran MiXCR on the PCR reads; one entry per CDR3 protein. The data contain under 300,000 distinct CDR3 sequences, 11% of them seen just once; the ten biggest clones take up 23%. Sequencing used peripheral blood, obtained 180 days after TCRalphabeta/CD19-depleted stem cell transplant. The source of this sequence is a male patient aged 2-15 years who had a stem cell transplant for chronic granulomatous disease, so the T cells may come from the graft donor. This chain connects TRBV27 to TRBJ2-6; D is undetermined. Here the CDR3 DNA reads TGTGCCAGCAGTCCCCGTGCATTTGGGGCCAACGTCCTGACTTTC. The encoded protein is CASSPRAFGANVLTF.